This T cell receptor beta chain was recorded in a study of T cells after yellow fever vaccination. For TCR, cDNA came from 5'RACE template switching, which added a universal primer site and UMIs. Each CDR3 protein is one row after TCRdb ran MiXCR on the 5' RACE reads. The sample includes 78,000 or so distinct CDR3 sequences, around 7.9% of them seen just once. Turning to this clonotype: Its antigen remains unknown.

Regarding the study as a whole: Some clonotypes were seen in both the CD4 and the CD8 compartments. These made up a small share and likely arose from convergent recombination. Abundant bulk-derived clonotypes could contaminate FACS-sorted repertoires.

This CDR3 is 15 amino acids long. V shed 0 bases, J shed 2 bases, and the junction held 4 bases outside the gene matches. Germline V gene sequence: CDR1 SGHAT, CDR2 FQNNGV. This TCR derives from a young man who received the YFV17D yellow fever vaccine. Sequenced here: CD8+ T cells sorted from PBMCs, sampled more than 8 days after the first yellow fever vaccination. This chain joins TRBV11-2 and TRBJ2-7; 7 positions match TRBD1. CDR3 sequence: CASSLEITGAYEQYV. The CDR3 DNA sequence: TGTGCCAGCAGCTTAGAGATAACAGGGGCCTACGAGCAGTACGTC.